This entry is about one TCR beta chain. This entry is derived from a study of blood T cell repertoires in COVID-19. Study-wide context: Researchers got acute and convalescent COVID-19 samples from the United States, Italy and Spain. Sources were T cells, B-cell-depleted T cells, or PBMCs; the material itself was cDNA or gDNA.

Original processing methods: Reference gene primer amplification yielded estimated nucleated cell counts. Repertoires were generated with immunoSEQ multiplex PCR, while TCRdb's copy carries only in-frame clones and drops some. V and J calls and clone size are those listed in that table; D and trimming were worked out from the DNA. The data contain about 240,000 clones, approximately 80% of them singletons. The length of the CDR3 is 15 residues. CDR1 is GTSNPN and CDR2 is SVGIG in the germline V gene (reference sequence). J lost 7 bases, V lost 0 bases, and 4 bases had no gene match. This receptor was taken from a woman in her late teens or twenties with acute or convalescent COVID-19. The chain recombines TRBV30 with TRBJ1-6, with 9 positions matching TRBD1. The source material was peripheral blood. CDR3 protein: CAWSVQDRGNSPLHF. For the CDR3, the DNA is TGTGCCTGGAGTGTACAGGACAGGGGCAATTCACCCCTCCACTTT.